This T cell receptor beta chain is from a study of spatial heterogeneity in lung cancer. Using its own MiXCR run on the 5' RACE reads, TCRdb lists one record per CDR3 protein. The sample yields fewer than 55,000 distinct CDR3 sequences, 7.4% seen once. Time point defined: blood at routine non-recurrence follow-up after resection. Unsorted whole RNA of tumor, nontumor lung or frozen PBMC was sequenced. Germline V gives CDR1 KGHSH, CDR2 LQKENI. V lost 3 bases, J lost 0 bases, and 11 bases lay in between. This CDR3 spans 15 amino acids. The chain links TRBV18 to TRBJ1-1; maybe TRBD1 (5 bases). The sequencing here drew on PBMCs, taken at follow-up. The TCR originated in a female donor with early-stage non-small cell lung cancer. The CDR3 reads CASSPIQDLNTEAFF. The CDR3 nucleotides read TGTGCCAGCTCACCGATACAGGACCTGAACACTGAAGCTTTCTTT.